Following are 18 T cell receptor beta chains from one sample sequenced in a study of blood T cells in healthy people across ages. Primed by a sample-barcoded 5' primer and a J-beta primer mix, a second PCR proceeded for about 6 to 11 cycles. TCRdb reprocessed the 5' RACE reads with MiXCR, giving one entry per CDR3 protein. The sample records around 1.5 million distinct CDR3 sequences, 59% being singletons. The sample consisted of blood. The receptors were gathered from a young man in good health.

This chain joins TRBV7-7 and TRBJ2-2; D unclear. The CDR3 runs 13 residues. Germline CDR1 is SSHAT and CDR2 is FNYEAQ (reference sequence). Trimming left V 2 bases short and J 4 bases short, with 5 bases between. For the CDR3, the DNA is TGTGCCAGCAGCTTATTGTTCACCGGGGAGCTGTTTTTT. This translates into CASSLLFTGELFF.

V is TRBV10-3 and J is TRBJ2-7; 7 bases agree with TRBD1. J was trimmed by 2 bases and V by 5 bases; bases with no gene match: 6. Per the germline V gene, CDR1 is ENHRY and CDR2 is SYGVKD. This CDR3 has 14 residues. This CDR3 reads CAISKQGPTYEQYF. In DNA form, the CDR3 reads TGTGCCATCAGTAAACAGGGGCCTACCTACGAGCAGTACTTC.

The chain recombines TRBV4-3 with TRBJ1-5, with 8 bases identical to TRBD1. There are 15 residues in the CDR3. Germline V gives CDR1 LGHNA, CDR2 YSLEER. The V segment lost 4 bases and the J segment 11 bases; nucleotides outside the gene matches: 13. This CDR3 is CASSPGTGRPWAQHF. CDR3 bases: TGCGCCAGCAGCCCTGGGACAGGACGACCGTGGGCCCAGCATTTT.

The CDR3 DNA is TGTGCCAGCAGTTTTCGGGGACTAGCTCGGACGCAGTATTTT. This translates into CASSFRGLARTQYF. This chain links TRBV28 with TRBJ2-3; 9 bases map to TRBD2. V trimming: 3 bases; J trimming: 9 bases; junction bases outside the gene matches: 7. The germline V gene has CDR1 MDHEN and CDR2 SYDVKM. The CDR3 extends over 14 amino acids.

This clonotype was detected once. The V gene is TRBV24-1, the J gene TRBJ1-3; D gene unclear. V dropped 4 bases and J dropped 4 bases, with 10 bases sitting between them. CDR1 and CDR2 (germline): KGHDR, SFDVKD. The CDR3 extends over 14 amino acids. The CDR3 loop is CATSDPFSGNTIYF. Here the CDR3 DNA reads TGTGCCACCAGTGACCCCTTCAGCGGAAACACCATATATTTT.

This clonotype appeared once. One end of the junction is discordant with germline, which a read error may explain. V usage is TRBV4-2 and J usage is TRBJ1-4; D perhaps matches TRBD1 (5 bases). The CDR3 is made up of 19 amino acids. The germline V gene has CDR1 LGHNA and CDR2 YNFKEQ. CDR3 loop: CASSQVYNRGTATNGKLFF. The CDR3 coding sequence is TGTGCCAGCAGCCAAGTATACAATCGGGGGACCGCAACTAATGGAAAACTGTTTTTT.

This chain connects TRBV4-2 to TRBJ2-7; 7 bases map to TRBD1. Losses at the gene ends were 4 bases for V and 2 bases for J; bases not matched to a gene: 8. CDR1 and CDR2 (germline): LGHNA, YNFKEQ. This CDR3 is 15 amino acids long. In DNA, the CDR3 is TGTGCCAGCAGCCCGATACAGGGGACCCCCTACGAGCAGTACTTC. It is translated as CASSPIQGTPYEQYF.

This clonotype was seen just once. The chain links TRBV19 to TRBJ2-2, with D perhaps TRBD1 or TRBD2 (5 bases each). Deletions cut 7 bases from V and 5 bases from J, with 17 bases between. Germline V gene data show CDR1 as LNHDA and CDR2 as SQIVND (reference sequence). This CDR3 region has 15 residues. The CDR3 DNA sequence: TGTGCCAGTACAGGGAATCGGCCGGGGACCGGGGAGCTGTTTTTT. It encodes CASTGNRPGTGELFF.

The chain links TRBV20-1 to TRBJ1-2, with TRBD1 matching over 7 bases. Germline loops: CDR1 DFQATT, CDR2 SNEGSKA (reference sequence). V was clipped by 5 bases and J by 2 bases; unmatched bases: 5. CDR3 length equals 13 residues. In DNA form, the CDR3 reads TGCAGTGCTTCGGGACAGAGAAACTATGGCTACACCTTC. Protein: CSASGQRNYGYTF.

V is TRBV12-3 or TRBV12-4 and J is TRBJ2-1; D uncertain. The germline V and J ends were trimmed by 2 bases and 8 bases, with 10 bases remaining between them. The CDR3 consists of 13 residues. CDR3 region: CASSLSSRDEQFF. The DNA for the CDR3 is TGTGCCAGCAGTTTATCTAGTAGGGATGAGCAGTTCTTC.

V usage is TRBV12-3 or TRBV12-4 and J usage is TRBJ2-4, with TRBD1 identical over 9 bases. This CDR3 comprises 12 residues. V shed 6 bases, J shed 13 bases, and the junction held 7 bases outside the gene matches. The CDR3 bases are TGTGCCAGCAGGGGGACAGGGAATGCGCAGTACTTC. Translating gives CASRGTGNAQYF.

The chain carries TRBV4-1 and TRBJ2-7; D might be TRBD1 (6 bases). Germline CDR1 MGHRA, CDR2 YSYEKL. The CDR3 contains 13 residues. Trimming took off 4 bases at V and 4 bases at J, with 11 bases between the two ends. As DNA, the CDR3 is TGCGCCAGCAGCCCGGACAGACGATACGAGCAGTACTTC. Translation: CASSPDRRYEQYF.

The chain links TRBV7-8 to TRBJ1-1, with D uncertain. Germline V gives CDR1 SGHVS, CDR2 FQNEAQ. The CDR3 has 13 residues. With 1 base removed from V and 7 bases from J, the gap between germline ends came to 10 bases. The CDR3 DNA sequence: TGTGCCAGCAGCTTAGTTCGAGGGCGTGAAGCTTTCTTT. It yields the protein CASSLVRGREAFF.

This clonotype occurred a few times. The chain is built from TRBV10-3 and TRBJ2-3; a possible D gene is TRBD2 (7 bases). Germline V lookup: CDR1 ENHRY, CDR2 SYGVKD. The CDR3 runs 16 residues. V lost 4 bases and J 0 bases, leaving 14 bases between the germline ends. CDR3 DNA sequence: TGTGCCATCAGTGGTCTGGGGGGGCCTAGCACAGATACGCAGTATTTT. This sequence encodes CAISGLGGPSTDTQYF.

This chain links TRBV7-9 with TRBJ2-4, with a weak D call TRBD2 (5 bases). With the DNA end fitting TRBJ2-7 better, the J assignment may be wrong. The CDR3 consists of 15 residues. CDR1 SEHNR and CDR2 FQNEAQ come from the germline V gene (reference sequence). CDR3: CASSSLSRATYEQYF. CDR3 in DNA: TGTGCCAGCAGCTCCCTATCGCGGGCCACCTACGAGCAGTACTTC.

The chain has TRBV6-6 and TRBJ1-2; possibly TRBD1 for D (6 bases). Germline V lookup: CDR1 MNHNY, CDR2 SVGAGI (reference sequence). V lost 2 bases to trimming and J lost 10 bases, with 11 bases between them. The CDR3 is 12 amino acids. CDR3 protein: CASSYDRNNYTF. The CDR3 bases are TGTGCCAGCAGTTACGACAGGAACAACTACACCTTC.

V usage is TRBV5-4 and J usage is TRBJ2-6; D is perhaps TRBD2 (5 bases). Trimming took 5 bases from V and 0 from J, leaving 12 bases between them. The CDR3 extends over 16 amino acids. The germline V gene has CDR1 SGHNT and CDR2 YYREEE (reference sequence). The CDR3 region has the DNA TGTGCCAGCAGTCCAAAAAGCGGCTCTGGGGCCAACGTCCTGACTTTC. Its translation: CASSPKSGSGANVLTF.

This chain joins TRBV27 and TRBJ1-2; D perhaps matches TRBD1 (5 bases). Between the trimmed V and J ends, which lost 9 bases and 0 bases, there was a span of 14 bases. This CDR3 comprises 14 residues. Germline values: CDR1 MNHEY, CDR2 SMNVEV (reference sequence). CDR3 loop: CASFSGRTNYGYTF. CDR3 DNA: TGTGCCAGTTTCTCAGGGAGGACTAACTATGGCTACACCTTC.